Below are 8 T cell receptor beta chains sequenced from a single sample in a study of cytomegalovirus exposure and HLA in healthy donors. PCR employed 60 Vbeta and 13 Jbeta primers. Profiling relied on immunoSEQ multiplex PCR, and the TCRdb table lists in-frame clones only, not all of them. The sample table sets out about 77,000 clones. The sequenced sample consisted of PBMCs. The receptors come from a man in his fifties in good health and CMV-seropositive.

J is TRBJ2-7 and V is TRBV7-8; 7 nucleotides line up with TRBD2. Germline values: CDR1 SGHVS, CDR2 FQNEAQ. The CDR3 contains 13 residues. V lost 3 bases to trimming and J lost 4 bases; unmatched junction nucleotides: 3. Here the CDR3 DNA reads TGTGCCAGCAGCTTGGCGGGAGATTACGAGCAGTACTTC. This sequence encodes CASSLAGDYEQYF.

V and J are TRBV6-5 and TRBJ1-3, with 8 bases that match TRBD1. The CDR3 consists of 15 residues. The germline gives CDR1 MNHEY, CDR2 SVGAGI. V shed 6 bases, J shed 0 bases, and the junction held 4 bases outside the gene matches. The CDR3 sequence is CASRADRGSGNTIYF. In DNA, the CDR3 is TGTGCCAGCAGGGCAGACAGGGGCTCTGGAAACACCATATATTTT.

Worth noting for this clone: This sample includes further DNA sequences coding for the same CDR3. CDR3 sequence reads: CASSYSEGAGYGYTF. The CDR3, as DNA: TGTGCCAGCAGTTACTCGGAGGGGGCTGGCTATGGCTACACCTTC. The rearrangement uses TRBV6-5 and TRBJ1-2; 7 nucleotides agree with TRBD1. CDR3 length: 15 amino acids. The germline CDR1 and CDR2 sequences are MNHEY and SVGAGI. V shed 0 bases and J 4 bases; nucleotides not matched to a gene: 5.

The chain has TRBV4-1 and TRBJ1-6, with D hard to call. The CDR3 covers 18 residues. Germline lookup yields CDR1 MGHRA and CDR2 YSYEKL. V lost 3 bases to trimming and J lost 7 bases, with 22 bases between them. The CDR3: CASSHDGRTAFYNSPLHF. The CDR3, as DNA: TGCGCCAGCAGCCACGATGGGAGAACGGCCTTCTACAATTCACCCCTCCACTTT.

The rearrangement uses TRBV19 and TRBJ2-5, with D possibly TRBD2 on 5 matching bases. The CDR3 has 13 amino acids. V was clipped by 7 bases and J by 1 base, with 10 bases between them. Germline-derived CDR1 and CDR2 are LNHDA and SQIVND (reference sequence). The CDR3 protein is CASKGDTQETQYF. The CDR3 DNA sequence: TGTGCCAGTAAGGGAGACACCCAAGAGACCCAGTACTTC. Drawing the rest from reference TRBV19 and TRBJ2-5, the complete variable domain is DGGITQSPKYLFRKEGQNVTLSCEQNLNHDAMYWYRQDPGQGLRLIYYSQIVNDFQKGDIAEGYSVSREKKESFPLTVTSAQKNPTAFYLCASKGDTQETQYFGPGTRLLVL.

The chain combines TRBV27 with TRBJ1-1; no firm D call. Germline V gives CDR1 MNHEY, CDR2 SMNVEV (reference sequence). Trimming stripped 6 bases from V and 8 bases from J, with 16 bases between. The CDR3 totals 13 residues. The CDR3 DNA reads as TGTGCCAGCAGCGGGAGGATGGGGTTGGAAGCTTTCTTT. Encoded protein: CASSGRMGLEAFF.

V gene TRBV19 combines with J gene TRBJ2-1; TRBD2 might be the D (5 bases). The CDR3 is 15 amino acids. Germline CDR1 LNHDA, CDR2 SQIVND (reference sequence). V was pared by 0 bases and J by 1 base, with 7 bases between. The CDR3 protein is CASSIESGSYNEQFF. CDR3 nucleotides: TGTGCCAGTAGTATAGAGAGCGGATCCTACAATGAGCAGTTCTTC.

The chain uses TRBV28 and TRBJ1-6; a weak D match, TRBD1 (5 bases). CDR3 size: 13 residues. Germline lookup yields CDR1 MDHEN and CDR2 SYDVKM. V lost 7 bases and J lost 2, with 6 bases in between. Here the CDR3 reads CASKGTYNSPLHF. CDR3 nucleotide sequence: TGTGCCAGCAAGGGGACCTATAATTCACCCCTCCACTTT.